These 7 T cell receptor beta chains were all obtained from the same sample, sequenced in a study of T cells expressing NK-cell markers. From its re-call of the 5' RACE reads, TCRdb lists each CDR3 protein once, without DNA. This table lists about 380,000 distinct CDR3 sequences. The sample taken for sequencing was blood T cells: a sorted CD56 or NKG2C T cell subset, CD4+ or CD8+ T cells, or bulk PBMC T cells (not recorded which). The receptors come from a man between 18 and 69 years old in good health.

This chain links TRBV12-3 or TRBV12-4 with TRBJ2-3; TCRdb returns TRBD1, unconfirmable since there is no DNA. The CDR3 covers 12 residues. The CDR3 loop is CASTPGADTQYF.

The chain combines TRBV3-1 with TRBJ1-6. The CDR3 length is 17 residues. The germline V gene has CDR1 LGHDT and CDR2 YNNKEL (reference sequence). The CDR3 here is CASSQGAAGVRNSPLHF. Based on the CDR3 plus reference TRBV3-1 and TRBJ1-6, the full variable domain is DTAVSQTPKYLVTQMGNDKSIKCEQNLGHDTMYWYKQDSKKFLKIMFSYNNKELIINETVPNRFSPKSPDKAHLNLHINSLELGDSAVYFCASSQGAAGVRNSPLHFGNGTRLTVT.

The chain has TRBV20-1 and TRBJ2-5; the D gene TCRdb calls, TRBD2, cannot be checked with no DNA. Germline V gene data show CDR1 as DFQATT and CDR2 as SNEGSKA (reference sequence). The CDR3 is 15 amino acids. CDR3: CSARAPGLAVETQYF.

The chain uses TRBV4-2 and TRBJ2-5; lacking DNA, the TRBD2 call made by TCRdb goes unchecked. CDR1 LGHNA and CDR2 YNFKEQ come from the germline V gene. This CDR3 comprises 16 residues. The CDR3 loop is CASSQGRTSSGETQYF.

The chain couples TRBV10-1 to TRBJ2-7. Germline V gene sequence: CDR1 WNHNN, CDR2 SYGVQD (reference sequence). This CDR3 has 15 amino acids. This CDR3 is CASSERRVVAYEQYF.

The genes are TRBV2 and TRBJ2-3; the TCRdb D gene call, TRBD1, has no DNA to confirm it. The CDR3 spans 12 residues. Germline V gene sequence: CDR1 SNHLY, CDR2 FYNNEI. CDR3 sequence: CASSDGAGHPYF.

The gene calls are TRBV7-9 and TRBJ2-3; as DNA is missing, the TRBD2 call by TCRdb cannot be tested. The CDR3 has 15 residues. Germline-derived CDR1 and CDR2 are SEHNR and FQNEAQ (reference sequence). CDR3 loop: CASSFRSGGGDTQYF.